This T cell receptor (beta chain) stems from a study of T cell responses to AZD1222 COVID-19 vaccine. Only in-frame clones appear in the TCRdb table, and some are missing; sequencing was by immunoSEQ multiplex PCR. Of 95,000 to 130,000 clones listed, roughly 90% are singletons. Study-wide results and limits: Repertoires were obtained solely post-peak T cell response.

As regards this clone: The target antigen is unknown.

Germline V gene lookup returns CDR1 SGHTA and CDR2 FQGNSA. The CDR3 sequence is 16 residues long. V dropped 2 bases and J dropped 0 bases, with 11 bases sitting between them. This receptor was identified in an adult in good health. The material sequenced was peripheral blood, taken on day 0 of AZD1222 vaccination. The rearrangement joins TRBV7-2 to TRBJ1-5, with D possibly being TRBD1 (6 bases). The CDR3 DNA follows: TGTGCCAGCAGCTTATCAGGGGTTGCTAGCAATCAGCCCCAGCATTTT. Translating gives CASSLSGVASNQPQHF.